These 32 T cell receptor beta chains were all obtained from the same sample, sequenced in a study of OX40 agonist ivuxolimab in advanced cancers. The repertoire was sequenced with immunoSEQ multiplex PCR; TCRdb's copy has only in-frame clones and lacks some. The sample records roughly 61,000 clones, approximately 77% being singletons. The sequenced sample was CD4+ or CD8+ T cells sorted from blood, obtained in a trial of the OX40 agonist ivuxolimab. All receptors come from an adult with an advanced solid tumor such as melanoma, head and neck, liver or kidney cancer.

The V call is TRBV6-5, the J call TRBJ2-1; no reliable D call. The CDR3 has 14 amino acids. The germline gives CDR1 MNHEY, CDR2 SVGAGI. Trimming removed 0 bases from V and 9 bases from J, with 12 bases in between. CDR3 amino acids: CASSYSAQSFEQFF. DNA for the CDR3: TGTGCCAGCAGTTACTCGGCGCAGTCCTTTGAGCAGTTCTTC.

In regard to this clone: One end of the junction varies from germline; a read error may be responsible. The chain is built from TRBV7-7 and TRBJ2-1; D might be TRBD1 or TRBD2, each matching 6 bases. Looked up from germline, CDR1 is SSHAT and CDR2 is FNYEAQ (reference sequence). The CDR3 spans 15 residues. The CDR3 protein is CASSLGGGGYNEQFF. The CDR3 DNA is TGTGCTAGCAGCTTAGGAGGGGGTGGCTACAATGAGCAGTTCTTC.

The CDR3 bases are TGCGCCAGCAGGCGGGAGGCGACAGATACGCAGTATTTT. Its protein product is CASRREATDTQYF. The chain couples TRBV5-1 to TRBJ2-3; TRBD2 matches at 8 bases. The germline gives CDR1 SGHRS, CDR2 YFSETQ. This CDR3 comprises 13 residues. The junction had 2 bases not matched to a gene; V was cut back by 5 bases and J by 3 bases. The whole variable domain, remainder taken from reference TRBV5-1 and TRBJ2-3, is KAGVTQTPRYLIKTRGQQVTLSCSPISGHRSVSWYQQTPGQGLQFLFEYFSETQRNKGNFPGRFSGRQFSNSRSEMNVSTLELGDSALYLCASRREATDTQYFGPGTRLTVL.

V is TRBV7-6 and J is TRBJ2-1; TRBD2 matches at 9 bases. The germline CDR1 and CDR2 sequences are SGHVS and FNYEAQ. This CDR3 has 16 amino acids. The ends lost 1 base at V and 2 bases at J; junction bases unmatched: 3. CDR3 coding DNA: TGTGCCAGCAGCTTAGGACTAGCGGTTACCTACAATGAGCAGTTCTTC. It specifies CASSLGLAVTYNEQFF.

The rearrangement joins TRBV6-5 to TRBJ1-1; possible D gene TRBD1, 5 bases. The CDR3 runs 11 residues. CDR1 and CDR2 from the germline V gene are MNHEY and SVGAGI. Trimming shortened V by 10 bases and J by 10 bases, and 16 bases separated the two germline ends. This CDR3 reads CATARAGRAFF. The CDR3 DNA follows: TGTGCCACCGCTCGGGCAGGGCGAGCTTTCTTT.

This CDR3 reads CASSELQVEAFF. The CDR3 DNA reads TGTGCCAGCAGTGAATTACAAGTTGAAGCTTTCTTT. The chain has TRBV6-1 and TRBJ1-1; D is unclear. Germline CDR1 MNHNS, CDR2 SASEGT. This CDR3 has 12 residues. The V and J ends lost 2 bases and 7 bases respectively, with 8 bases between them.

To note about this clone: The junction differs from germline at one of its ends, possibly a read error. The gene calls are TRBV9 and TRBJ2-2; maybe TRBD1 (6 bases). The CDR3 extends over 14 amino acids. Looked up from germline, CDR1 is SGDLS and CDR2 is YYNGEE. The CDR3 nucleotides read TGTGCCAGCAGCGTTACAGGGAACACCGAGGAGCTGTTTTTT. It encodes CASSVTGNTEELFF.

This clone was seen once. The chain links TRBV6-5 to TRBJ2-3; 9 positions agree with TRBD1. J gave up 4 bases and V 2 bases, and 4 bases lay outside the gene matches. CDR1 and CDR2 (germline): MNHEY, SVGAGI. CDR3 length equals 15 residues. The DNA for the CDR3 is TGTGCCAGCAGTTACGGGACAGGGTATGCAGATACGCAGTATTTT. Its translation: CASSYGTGYADTQYF.

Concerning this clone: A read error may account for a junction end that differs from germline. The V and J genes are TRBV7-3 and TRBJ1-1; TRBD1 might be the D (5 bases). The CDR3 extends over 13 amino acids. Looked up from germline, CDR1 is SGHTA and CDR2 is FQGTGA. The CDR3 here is CASSITGRTEAFF. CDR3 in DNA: TGTGCCAGCAGCATAACAGGTCGCACTGAAGCTTTCTTT. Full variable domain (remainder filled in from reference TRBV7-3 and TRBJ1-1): GAGVSQTPSNKVTEKGKYVELRCDPISGHTALYWYRQSLGQGPEFLIYFQGTGAADDSGLPNDRFFAVRPEGSVSTLKIQRTERGDSAVYLCASSITGRTEAFFGQGTRLTVV.

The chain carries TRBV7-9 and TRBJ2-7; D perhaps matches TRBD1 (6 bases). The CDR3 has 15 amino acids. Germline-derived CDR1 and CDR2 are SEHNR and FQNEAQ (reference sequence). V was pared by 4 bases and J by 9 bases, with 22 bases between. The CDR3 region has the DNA TGTGCCAGCAGCTCCCTTAGGGGGAGAGGATGGAGGCAGTACTTC. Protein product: CASSSLRGRGWRQYF.

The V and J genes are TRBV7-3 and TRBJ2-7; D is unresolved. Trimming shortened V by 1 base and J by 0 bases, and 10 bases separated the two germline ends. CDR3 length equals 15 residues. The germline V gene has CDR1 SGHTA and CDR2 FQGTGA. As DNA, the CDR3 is TGTGCCAGCAGCTTAATACACGGAACCTCCTACGAGCAGTACTTC. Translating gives CASSLIHGTSYEQYF.

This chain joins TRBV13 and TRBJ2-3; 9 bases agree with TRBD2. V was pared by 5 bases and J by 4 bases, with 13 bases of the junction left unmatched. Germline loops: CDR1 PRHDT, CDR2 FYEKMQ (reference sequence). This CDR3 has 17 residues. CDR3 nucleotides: TGTGCCAGCAGCCCCCAGACTAGCGGAAAAACCTCAGATACGCAGTATTTT. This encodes CASSPQTSGKTSDTQYF. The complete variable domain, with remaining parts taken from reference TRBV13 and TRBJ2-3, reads AAGVIQSPRHLIKEKRETATLKCYPIPRHDTVYWYQQGPGQDPQFLISFYEKMQSDKGSIPDRFSAQQFSDYHSELNMSSLELGDSALYFCASSPQTSGKTSDTQYFGPGTRLTVL.

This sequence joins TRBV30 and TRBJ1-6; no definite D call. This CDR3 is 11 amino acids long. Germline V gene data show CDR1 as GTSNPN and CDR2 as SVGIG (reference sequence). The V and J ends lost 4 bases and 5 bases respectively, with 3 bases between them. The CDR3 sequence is CAWTDNSPLHF. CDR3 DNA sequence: TGTGCCTGGACGGATAATTCACCCCTCCACTTT.

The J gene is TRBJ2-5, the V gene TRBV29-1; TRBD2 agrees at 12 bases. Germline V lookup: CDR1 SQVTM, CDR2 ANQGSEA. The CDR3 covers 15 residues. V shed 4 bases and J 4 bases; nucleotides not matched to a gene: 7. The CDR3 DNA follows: TGCAGCGTTGGGCCGACTAGCGGGAGAGGAGAGACCCAGTACTTC. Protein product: CSVGPTSGRGETQYF.

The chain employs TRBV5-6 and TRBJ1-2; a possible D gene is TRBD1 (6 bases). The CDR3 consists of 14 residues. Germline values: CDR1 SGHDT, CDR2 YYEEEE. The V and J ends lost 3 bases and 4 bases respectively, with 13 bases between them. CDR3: CASSSQGIGYGYTF. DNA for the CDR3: TGTGCCAGCAGCTCCCAGGGGATTGGCTATGGCTACACCTTC.

DNA for the CDR3: TGTGCCAGCTCACCCCTTTTCTCCCGGGAGGGCCTCTACGAGCAGTACTTC. Translated: CASSPLFSREGLYEQYF. The chain employs TRBV18 and TRBJ2-7; TRBD2 matches 8 bases. This CDR3 has 17 residues. Germline V gene data show CDR1 as KGHSH and CDR2 as LQKENI. Trimming took 3 bases from V and 3 from J; bases not matched to a gene: 13.

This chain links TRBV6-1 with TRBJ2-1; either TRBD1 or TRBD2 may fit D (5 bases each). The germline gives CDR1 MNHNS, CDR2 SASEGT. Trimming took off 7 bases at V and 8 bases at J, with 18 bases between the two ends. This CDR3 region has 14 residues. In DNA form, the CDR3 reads TGTGCCAGCAAGTGGGACCCCACAGCCCATGAGCAGTTCTTC. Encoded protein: CASKWDPTAHEQFF.

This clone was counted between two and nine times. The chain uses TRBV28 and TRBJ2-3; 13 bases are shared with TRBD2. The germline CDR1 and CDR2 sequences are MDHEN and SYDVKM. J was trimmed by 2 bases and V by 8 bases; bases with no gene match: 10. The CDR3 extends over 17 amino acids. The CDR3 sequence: CASSRTSGSVDTDTQYF. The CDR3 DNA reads TGTGCCAGCTCACGGACTAGCGGGAGTGTTGACACAGATACGCAGTATTTT.

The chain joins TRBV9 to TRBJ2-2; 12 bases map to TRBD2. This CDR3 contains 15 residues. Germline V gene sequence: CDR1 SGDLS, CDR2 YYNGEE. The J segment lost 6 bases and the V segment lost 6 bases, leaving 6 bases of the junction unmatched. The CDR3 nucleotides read TGTGCCAGCAAAGCAGGACTAGCGGGGTCCGGGGAGCTGTTTTTT. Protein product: CASKAGLAGSGELFF.

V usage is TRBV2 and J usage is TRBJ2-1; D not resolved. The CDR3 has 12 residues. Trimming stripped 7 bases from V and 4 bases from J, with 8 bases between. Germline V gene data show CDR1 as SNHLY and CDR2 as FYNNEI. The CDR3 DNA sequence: TGTGCCAGCAATCCGGGTTACAATGAGCAGTTCTTC. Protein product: CASNPGYNEQFF.

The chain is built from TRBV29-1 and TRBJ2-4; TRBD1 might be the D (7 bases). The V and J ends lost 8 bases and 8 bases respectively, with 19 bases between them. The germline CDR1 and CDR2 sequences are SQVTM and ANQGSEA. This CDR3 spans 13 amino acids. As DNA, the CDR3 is TGCAGCTGTTGGGACAGTAGGGGGGACATTCAGTACTTC. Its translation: CSCWDSRGDIQYF.

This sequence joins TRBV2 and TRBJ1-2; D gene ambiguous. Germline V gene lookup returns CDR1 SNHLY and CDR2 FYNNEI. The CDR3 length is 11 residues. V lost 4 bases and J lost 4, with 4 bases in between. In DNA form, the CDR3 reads TGTGCCAGCAGTGGGGCCTATGGCTACACCTTC. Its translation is CASSGAYGYTF.

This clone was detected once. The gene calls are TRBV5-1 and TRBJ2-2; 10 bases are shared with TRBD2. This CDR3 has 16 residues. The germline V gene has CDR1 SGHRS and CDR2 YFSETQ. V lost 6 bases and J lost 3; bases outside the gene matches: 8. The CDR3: CASTPSGSSDTGELFF. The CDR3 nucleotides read TGCGCCAGCACCCCTAGCGGGAGTTCGGACACCGGGGAGCTGTTTTTT.

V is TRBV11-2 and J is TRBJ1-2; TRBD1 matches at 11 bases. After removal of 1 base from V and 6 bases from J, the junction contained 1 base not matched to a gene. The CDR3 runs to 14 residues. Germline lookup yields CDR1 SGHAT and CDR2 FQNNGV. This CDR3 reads CASSLGTGGDGYTF. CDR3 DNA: TGTGCCAGCAGCTTAGGGACAGGGGGCGATGGCTACACCTTC.

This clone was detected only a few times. The CDR3 sequence: CASSPIAGQLMNSPLHF. In DNA, the CDR3 is TGTGCCAGTAGTCCCATCGCCGGACAGTTAATGAATTCACCCCTCCACTTT. V and J are TRBV19 and TRBJ1-6; perhaps TRBD1 as D (6 bases). CDR1 LNHDA and CDR2 SQIVND come from the germline V gene (reference sequence). The CDR3 covers 17 residues. Deletions cut 5 bases from V and 7 bases from J, with 21 bases between.

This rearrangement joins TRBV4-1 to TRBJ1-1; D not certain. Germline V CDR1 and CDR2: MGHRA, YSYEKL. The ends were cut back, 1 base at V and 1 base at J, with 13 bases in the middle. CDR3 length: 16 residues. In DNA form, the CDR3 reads TGCGCCAGCAGCCAAGTAGGCAGGCAGCCGAACACTGAAGCTTTCTTT. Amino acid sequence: CASSQVGRQPNTEAFF.

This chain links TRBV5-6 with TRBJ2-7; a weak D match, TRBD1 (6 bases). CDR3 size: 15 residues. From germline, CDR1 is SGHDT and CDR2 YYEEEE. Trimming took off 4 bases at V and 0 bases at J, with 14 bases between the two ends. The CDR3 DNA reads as TGTGCCAGCAGCCTCCGGGACAACTTCTCCTACGAGCAGTACTTC. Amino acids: CASSLRDNFSYEQYF. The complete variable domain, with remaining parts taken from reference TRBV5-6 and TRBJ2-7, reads DAGVTQSPTHLIKTRGQQVTLRCSPKSGHDTVSWYQQALGQGPQFIFQYYEEEERQRGNFPDRFSGHQFPNYSSELNVNALLLGDSALYLCASSLRDNFSYEQYFGPGTRLTVT.

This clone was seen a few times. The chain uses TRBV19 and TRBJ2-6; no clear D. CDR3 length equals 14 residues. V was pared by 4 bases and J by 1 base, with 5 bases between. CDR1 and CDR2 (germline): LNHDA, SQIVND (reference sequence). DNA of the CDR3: TGTGCCAGTAGTACAGGATCTGGGGCCAACGTCCTGACTTTC. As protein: CASSTGSGANVLTF.

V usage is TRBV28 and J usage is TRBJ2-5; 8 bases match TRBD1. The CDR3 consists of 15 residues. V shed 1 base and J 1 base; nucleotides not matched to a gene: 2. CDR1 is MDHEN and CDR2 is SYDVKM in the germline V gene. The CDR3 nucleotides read TGTGCCAGCAGTTTATTAGGACAGGGCCAAGAGACCCAGTACTTC. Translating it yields CASSLLGQGQETQYF.

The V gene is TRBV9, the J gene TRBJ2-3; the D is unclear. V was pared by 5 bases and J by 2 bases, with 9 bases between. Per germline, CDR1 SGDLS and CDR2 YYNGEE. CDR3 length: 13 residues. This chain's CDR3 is CASREHTTDTQYF. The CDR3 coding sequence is TGTGCCAGCAGGGAACACACCACAGATACGCAGTATTTT.

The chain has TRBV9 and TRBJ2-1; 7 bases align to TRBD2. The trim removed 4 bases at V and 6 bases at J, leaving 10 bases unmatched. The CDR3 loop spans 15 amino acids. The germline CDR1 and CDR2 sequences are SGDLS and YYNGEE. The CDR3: CASSQTSSRANEQFF. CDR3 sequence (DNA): TGTGCCAGCAGCCAGACTAGCTCGAGAGCCAATGAGCAGTTCTTC.

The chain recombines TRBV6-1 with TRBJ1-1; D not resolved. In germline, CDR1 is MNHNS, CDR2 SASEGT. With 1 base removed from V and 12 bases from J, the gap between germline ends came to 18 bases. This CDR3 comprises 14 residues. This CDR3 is CASSEDRWSEMSFF. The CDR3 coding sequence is TGTGCCAGCAGTGAAGACAGATGGAGCGAAATGTCTTTCTTT.